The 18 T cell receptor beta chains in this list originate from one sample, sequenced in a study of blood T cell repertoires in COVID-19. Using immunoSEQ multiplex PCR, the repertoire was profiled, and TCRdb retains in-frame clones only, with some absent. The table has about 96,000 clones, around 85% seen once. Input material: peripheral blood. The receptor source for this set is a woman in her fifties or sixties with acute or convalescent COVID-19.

In nucleotides, the CDR3 is TGTGCCAGCAGCTTAGACGGGACAGTCCAAGAGACCCAGTACTTC. Amino acid sequence: CASSLDGTVQETQYF. The rearrangement joins TRBV7-9 to TRBJ2-5, with 7 nucleotides matching TRBD1. Looked up from germline, CDR1 is SEHNR and CDR2 is FQNEAQ (reference sequence). This CDR3 comprises 15 residues. The V gene end was trimmed by 1 base and the J gene end by 1 base; junction bases not matched to a gene: 3.

The CDR3 DNA is TGCAGCGTGACGACAGGGGTTGGTTCACCCCTCCACTTT. Residues: CSVTTGVGSPLHF. The chain has TRBV29-1 and TRBJ1-6, with 8 bases identical to TRBD1. J gave up 9 bases and V 6 bases, and 7 bases lay outside the gene matches. Germline V gene lookup returns CDR1 SQVTM and CDR2 ANQGSEA. This CDR3 spans 13 amino acids.

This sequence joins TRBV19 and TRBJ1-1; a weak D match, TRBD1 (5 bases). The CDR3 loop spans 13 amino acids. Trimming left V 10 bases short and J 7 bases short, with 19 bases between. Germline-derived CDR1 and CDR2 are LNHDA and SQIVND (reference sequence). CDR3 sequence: CATGGRTTNEAFF. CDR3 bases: TGTGCCACCGGGGGACGGACTACCAATGAAGCTTTCTTT. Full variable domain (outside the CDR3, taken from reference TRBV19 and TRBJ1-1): DGGITQSPKYLFRKEGQNVTLSCEQNLNHDAMYWYRQDPGQGLRLIYYSQIVNDFQKGDIAEGYSVSREKKESFPLTVTSAQKNPTAFYLCATGGRTTNEAFFGQGTRLTVV.

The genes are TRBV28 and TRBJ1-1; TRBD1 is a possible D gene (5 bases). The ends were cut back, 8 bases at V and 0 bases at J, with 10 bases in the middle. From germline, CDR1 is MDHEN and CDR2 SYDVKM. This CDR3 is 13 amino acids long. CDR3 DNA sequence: TGTGCCAGCCTGGGGCCACTGAACACTGAAGCTTTCTTT. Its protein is CASLGPLNTEAFF.

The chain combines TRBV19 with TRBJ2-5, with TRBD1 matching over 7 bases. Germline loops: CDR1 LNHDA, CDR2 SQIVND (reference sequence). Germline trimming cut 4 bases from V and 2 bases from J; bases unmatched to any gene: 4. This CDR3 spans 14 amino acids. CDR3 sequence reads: CASSTGTVQETQYF. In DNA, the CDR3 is TGTGCCAGTAGTACCGGGACAGTACAAGAGACCCAGTACTTC.

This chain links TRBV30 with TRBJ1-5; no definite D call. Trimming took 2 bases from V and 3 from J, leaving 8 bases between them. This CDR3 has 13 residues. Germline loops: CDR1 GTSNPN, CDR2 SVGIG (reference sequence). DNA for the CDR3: TGTGCCTGGAGTTTTAGATACAATCAGCCCCAGCATTTT. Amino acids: CAWSFRYNQPQHF. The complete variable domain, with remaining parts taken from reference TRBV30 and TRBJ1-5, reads SQTIHQWPATLVQPVGSPLSLECTVEGTSNPNLYWYRQAAGRGLQLLFYSVGIGQISSEVPQNLSASRPQDRQFILSSKKLLLSDSGFYLCAWSFRYNQPQHFGDGTRLSIL.

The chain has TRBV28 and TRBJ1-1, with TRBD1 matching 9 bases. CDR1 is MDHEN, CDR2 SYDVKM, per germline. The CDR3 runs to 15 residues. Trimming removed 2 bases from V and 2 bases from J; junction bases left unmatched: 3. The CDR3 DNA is TGTGCCAGCAGTTTAATGGGACAGGGAAACACTGAAGCTTTCTTT. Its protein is CASSLMGQGNTEAFF.

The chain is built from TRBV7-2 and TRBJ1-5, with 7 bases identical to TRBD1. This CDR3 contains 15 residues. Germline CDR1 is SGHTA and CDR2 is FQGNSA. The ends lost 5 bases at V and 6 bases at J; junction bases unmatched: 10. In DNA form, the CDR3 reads TGTGCCAGCAGCCCGCGACAGGGTGATGGTCAGCCCCAGCATTTT. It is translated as CASSPRQGDGQPQHF. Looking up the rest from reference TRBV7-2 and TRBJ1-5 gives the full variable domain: GAGVSQSPSNKVTEKGKDVELRCDPISGHTALYWYRQSLGQGLEFLIYFQGNSAPDKSGLPSDRFSAERTGGSVSTLTIQRTQQEDSAVYLCASSPRQGDGQPQHFGDGTRLSIL.

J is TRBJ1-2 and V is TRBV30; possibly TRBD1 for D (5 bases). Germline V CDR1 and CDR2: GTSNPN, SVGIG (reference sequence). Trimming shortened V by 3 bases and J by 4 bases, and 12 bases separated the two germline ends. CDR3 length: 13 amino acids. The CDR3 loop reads CAWSGGAGYGYTF. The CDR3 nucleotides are TGTGCCTGGAGCGGAGGGGCCGGCTATGGCTACACCTTC. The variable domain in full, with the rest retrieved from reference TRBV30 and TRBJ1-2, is SQTIHQWPATLVQPVGSPLSLECTVEGTSNPNLYWYRQAAGRGLQLLFYSVGIGQISSEVPQNLSASRPQDRQFILSSKKLLLSDSGFYLCAWSGGAGYGYTFGSGTRLTVV.

CDR3 amino acids: CSVPLGTSNYGYTF. CDR3 coding DNA: TGCAGCGTACCCTTGGGGACTTCGAACTATGGCTACACCTTC. The chain joins TRBV29-1 to TRBJ1-2, with D possibly being TRBD1 (5 bases). Germline V gene data show CDR1 as SQVTM and CDR2 as ANQGSEA. Trimming left V 6 bases short and J 2 bases short, with 16 bases between. This CDR3 contains 14 residues.

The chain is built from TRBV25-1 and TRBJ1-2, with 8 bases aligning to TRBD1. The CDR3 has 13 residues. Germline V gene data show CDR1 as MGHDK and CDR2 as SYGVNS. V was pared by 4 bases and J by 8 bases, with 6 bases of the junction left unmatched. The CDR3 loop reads CASSGQGARGYTF. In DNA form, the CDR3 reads TGTGCCAGCAGTGGTCAGGGGGCTAGGGGCTACACCTTC.

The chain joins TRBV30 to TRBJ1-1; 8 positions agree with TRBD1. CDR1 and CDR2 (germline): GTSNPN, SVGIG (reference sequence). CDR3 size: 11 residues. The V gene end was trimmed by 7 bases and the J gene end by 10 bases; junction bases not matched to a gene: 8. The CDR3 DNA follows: TGTGCCTACTTACAGGGGGTTGGAGCTTTCTTT. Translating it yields CAYLQGVGAFF.

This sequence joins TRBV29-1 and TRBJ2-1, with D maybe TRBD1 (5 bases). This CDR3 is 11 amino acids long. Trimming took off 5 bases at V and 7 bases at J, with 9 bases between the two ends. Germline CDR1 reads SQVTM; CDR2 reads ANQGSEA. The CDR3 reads CSVSRQNEQFF. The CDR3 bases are TGCAGCGTTTCCCGACAGAATGAGCAGTTCTTC.

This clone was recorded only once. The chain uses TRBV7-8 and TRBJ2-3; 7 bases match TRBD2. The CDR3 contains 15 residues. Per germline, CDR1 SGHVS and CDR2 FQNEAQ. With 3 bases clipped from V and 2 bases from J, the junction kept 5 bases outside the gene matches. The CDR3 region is CASSFMGLHTDTQYF. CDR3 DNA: TGTGCCAGCAGCTTTATGGGACTACACACAGATACGCAGTATTTT.

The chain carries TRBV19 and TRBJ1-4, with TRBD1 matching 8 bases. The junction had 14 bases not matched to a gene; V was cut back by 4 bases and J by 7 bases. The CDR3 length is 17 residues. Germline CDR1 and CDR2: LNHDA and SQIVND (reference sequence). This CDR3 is CASSTTGTGGHGEKLFF. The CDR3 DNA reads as TGTGCCAGTAGTACAACCGGGACAGGAGGGCACGGTGAAAAACTGTTTTTT.

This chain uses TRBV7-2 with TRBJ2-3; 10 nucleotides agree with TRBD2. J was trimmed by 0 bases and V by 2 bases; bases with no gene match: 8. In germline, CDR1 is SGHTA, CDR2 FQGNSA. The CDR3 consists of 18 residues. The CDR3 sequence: CASSLLRTSGLSTDTQYF. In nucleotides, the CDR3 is TGTGCCAGCAGCTTACTCCGGACTAGCGGACTTAGCACAGATACGCAGTATTTT.

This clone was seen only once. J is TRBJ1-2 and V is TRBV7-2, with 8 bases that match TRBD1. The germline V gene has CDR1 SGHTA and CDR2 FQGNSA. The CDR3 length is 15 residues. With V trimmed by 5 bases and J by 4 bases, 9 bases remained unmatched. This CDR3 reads CASSPSGQGAYGYTF. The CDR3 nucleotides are TGTGCCAGCAGCCCAAGTGGACAGGGAGCCTATGGCTACACCTTC.

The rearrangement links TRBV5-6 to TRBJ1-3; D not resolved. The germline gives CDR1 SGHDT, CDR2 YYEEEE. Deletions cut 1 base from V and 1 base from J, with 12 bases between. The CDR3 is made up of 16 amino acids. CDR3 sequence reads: CASSLLLAQSGNTIYF. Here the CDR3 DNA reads TGTGCCAGCAGCTTGTTGCTAGCGCAGTCTGGAAACACCATATATTTT. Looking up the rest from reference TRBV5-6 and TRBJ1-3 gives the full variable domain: DAGVTQSPTHLIKTRGQQVTLRCSPKSGHDTVSWYQQALGQGPQFIFQYYEEEERQRGNFPDRFSGHQFPNYSSELNVNALLLGDSALYLCASSLLLAQSGNTIYFGEGSWLTVV.